The TCR beta chain under discussion was sequenced for a study of T cells in Graves' hyperthyroidism and ophthalmopathy. Researchers took RNA transcripts and amplified the TCR beta CDR3 regions from them. The study used the HTBI primer set for a first-round RT-PCR of the TCR CDR3. MiXCR, applied by TCRdb to the multiplex PCR reads, yields one record per CDR3 protein. Of fewer than 650,000 distinct CDR3 sequences detected, 14% appear once; the ten largest clones hold roughly 13%. V gave up 6 bases and J gave up 0 bases, with 13 bases separating them. The CDR3 runs to 15 residues. Germline values: CDR1 LNHDA, CDR2 SQIVND (reference sequence). Hyperthyroidism, newly diagnosed and lasting under 2 months, affected patients aged 18 to 65. Patients were excluded for uncontrolled infection, other autoimmune disease, pregnancy or lactation. An approximately 10 ml volume of fresh peripheral blood provided the PBMCs.

The origin of this receptor is a woman aged 40 to 55 with Graves' hyperthyroidism. Sequencing was done on a sample of blood. This chain connects TRBV19 to TRBJ2-3; D unclear. Written as DNA, the CDR3 is TGTGCCAGTAGCAAACCAAGAGCTAGCACAGATACGCAGTATTTT. This sequence encodes CASSKPRASTDTQYF. Full variable domain (outside the CDR3, taken from reference TRBV19 and TRBJ2-3): DGGITQSPKYLFRKEGQNVTLSCEQNLNHDAMYWYRQDPGQGLRLIYYSQIVNDFQKGDIAEGYSVSREKKESFPLTVTSAQKNPTAFYLCASSKPRASTDTQYFGPGTRLTVL.